This T cell receptor beta chain was captured by sequencing in a study of T cell changes during pregnancy in multiple sclerosis. Data came from immunoSEQ multiplex PCR; TCRdb stores just in-frame clones and leaves some out. The table records around 120,000 clones, 90% to 95% of them present only once. This CDR3 spans 16 amino acids. The trim removed 3 bases at V and 5 bases at J, leaving 7 bases unmatched. Germline-derived CDR1 and CDR2 are MNHEY and SMNVEV (reference sequence). This sequence originates from a female donor with multiple sclerosis, enrolled in a pregnancy study. The specimen comprised peripheral blood, sampled after pregnancy. The chain is built from TRBV27 and TRBJ2-3; 11 bases are a match to TRBD2. The CDR3 DNA sequence: TGTGCCAGCAGTTTCAGGCTAGCGGGGGGCCAAGATACGCAGTATTTT. Protein product: CASSFRLAGGQDTQYF.